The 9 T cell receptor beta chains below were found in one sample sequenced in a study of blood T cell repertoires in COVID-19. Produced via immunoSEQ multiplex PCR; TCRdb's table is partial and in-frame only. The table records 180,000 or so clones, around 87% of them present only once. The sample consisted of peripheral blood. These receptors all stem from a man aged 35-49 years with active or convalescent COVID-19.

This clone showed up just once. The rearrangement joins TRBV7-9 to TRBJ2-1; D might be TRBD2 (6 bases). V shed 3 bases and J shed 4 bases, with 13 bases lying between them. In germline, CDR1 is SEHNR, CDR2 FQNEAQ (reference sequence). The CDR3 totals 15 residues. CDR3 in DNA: TGTGCCAGCAGCTTCCGTGCGGGGCCTTACAATGAGCAGTTCTTC. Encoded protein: CASSFRAGPYNEQFF.

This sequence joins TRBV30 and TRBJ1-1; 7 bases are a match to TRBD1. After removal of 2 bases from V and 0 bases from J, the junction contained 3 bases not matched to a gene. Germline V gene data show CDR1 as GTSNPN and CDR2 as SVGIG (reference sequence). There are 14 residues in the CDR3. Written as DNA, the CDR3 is TGTGCCTGGAGTCGGACAGGATTGAACACTGAAGCTTTCTTT. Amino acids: CAWSRTGLNTEAFF.

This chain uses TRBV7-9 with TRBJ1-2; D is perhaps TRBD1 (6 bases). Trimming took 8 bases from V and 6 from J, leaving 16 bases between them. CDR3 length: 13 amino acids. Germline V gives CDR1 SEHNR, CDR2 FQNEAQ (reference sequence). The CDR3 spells CASGGPPRDGYTF. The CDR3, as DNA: TGTGCCAGCGGGGGCCCCCCCCGGGATGGCTACACCTTC.

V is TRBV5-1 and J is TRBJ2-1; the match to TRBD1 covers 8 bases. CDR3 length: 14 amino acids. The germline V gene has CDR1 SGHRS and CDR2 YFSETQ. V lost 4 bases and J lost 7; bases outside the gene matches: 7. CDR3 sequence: CASSTGQGPNEQFF. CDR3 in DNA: TGCGCCAGCAGCACCGGACAGGGTCCAAATGAGCAGTTCTTC.

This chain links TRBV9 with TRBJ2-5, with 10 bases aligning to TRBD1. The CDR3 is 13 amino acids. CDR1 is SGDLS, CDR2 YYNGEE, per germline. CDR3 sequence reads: CLEGGQGQETQYF. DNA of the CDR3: TGTCTAGAGGGGGGACAGGGGCAAGAGACCCAGTACTTC.

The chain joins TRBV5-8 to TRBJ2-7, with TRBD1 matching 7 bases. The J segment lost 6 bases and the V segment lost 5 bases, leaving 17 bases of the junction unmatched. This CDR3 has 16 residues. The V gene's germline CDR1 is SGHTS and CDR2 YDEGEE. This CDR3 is CASRDRRRTGLGEQYF. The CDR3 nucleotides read TGTGCCAGCAGAGATAGAAGACGGACAGGTCTGGGCGAGCAGTACTTC. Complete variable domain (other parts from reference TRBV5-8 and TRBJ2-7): EAGVTQSPTHLIKTRGQQATLRCSPISGHTSVYWYQQALGLGLQFLLWYDEGEERNRGNFPPRFSGRQFPNYSSELNVNALELEDSALYLCASRDRRRTGLGEQYFGPGTRLTVT.

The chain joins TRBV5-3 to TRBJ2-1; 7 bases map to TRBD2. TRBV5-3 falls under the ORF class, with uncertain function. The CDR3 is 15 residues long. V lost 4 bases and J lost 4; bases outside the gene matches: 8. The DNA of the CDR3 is TGTGCCAGAAGCCCGAGGCGGCGGGGGTACAATGAGCAGTTCTTC. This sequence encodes CARSPRRRGYNEQFF.

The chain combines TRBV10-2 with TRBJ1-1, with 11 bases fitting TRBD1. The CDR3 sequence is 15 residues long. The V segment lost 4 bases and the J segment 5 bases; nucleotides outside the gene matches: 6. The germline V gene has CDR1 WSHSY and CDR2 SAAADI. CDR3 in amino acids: CASSVTGTGGTEAFF. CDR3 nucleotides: TGCGCCAGCAGTGTAACCGGGACAGGGGGTACTGAAGCTTTCTTT.

As DNA, the CDR3 is TGTGCCAGCAGCTCCCTCCGGGGGAAACGAAGAACTGAAGCTTTCTTT. The encoded protein is CASSSLRGKRRTEAFF. The V gene is TRBV11-2, the J gene TRBJ1-1; the D gene is possibly TRBD1 (5 bases). Germline V gene data show CDR1 as SGHAT and CDR2 as FQNNGV. The germline V and J ends were trimmed by 4 bases and 5 bases, with 20 bases remaining between them. The CDR3 has 16 residues.